This T cell receptor (beta chain) was found in a study of T cells in Graves' hyperthyroidism and ophthalmopathy. TCR beta CDR3 region amplification was performed from RNA transcripts. Carried out on the TCR CDR3, a first-round RT-PCR used the HTBI primer set. TCRdb re-called the multiplex PCR reads with MiXCR, one entry per CDR3 protein. The data show 540,000 or so distinct CDR3 sequences, 15% to 19% seen once. There are 17 residues in the CDR3. The junction had 13 bases not matched to a gene; V was cut back by 7 bases and J by 4 bases. In germline, CDR1 is MNHEY, CDR2 SVGEGT. Used for diagnoses were clinical symptoms, serum thyroxine and TRAb, thyroid ultrasound and orbital computed tomography. Regarding the study as a whole: From stable hyperthyroidism, ophthalmopathy was separated by a 13 V-J model.

This clonotype was found many times. Antigen specificity is unknown. The gene calls are TRBV6-2 or TRBV6-3 and TRBJ2-3; 11 nucleotides align to TRBD1. The specimen was blood. The TCR originated in a woman under 40 with Graves' hyperthyroidism. The CDR3 nucleotides are TGTGCCAGCAATGACCCGGGACAGGGGGTGCGTGCAGATACGCAGTATTTT. As protein: CASNDPGQGVRADTQYF.